This TCR beta chain was captured by sequencing in a study of cytomegalovirus exposure and HLA in healthy donors. The CDR3 consists of 16 residues. Trimming at V came to 5 bases and at J to 0 bases, leaving 9 bases not matched to a gene. In germline, CDR1 is LNHDA, CDR2 SQIVND (reference sequence). 60 Vbeta and 13 Jbeta primers were used in PCR. Method: immunoSEQ multiplex PCR; TCRdb's copy keeps in-frame clones and lacks some. The sample contains about 130,000 clones, about 80% of which appear only once. Sequencing input: PBMCs. This chain joins TRBV19 and TRBJ1-2, with 7 positions matching TRBD1. This clonotype was obtained from a boy aged 2 to 10 in good health and CMV-seronegative. The CDR3 nucleotides read TGTGCCAGTAGTCATGACTGGGGACAGTCTAACTATGGCTACACCTTC. Protein sequence: CASSHDWGQSNYGYTF.